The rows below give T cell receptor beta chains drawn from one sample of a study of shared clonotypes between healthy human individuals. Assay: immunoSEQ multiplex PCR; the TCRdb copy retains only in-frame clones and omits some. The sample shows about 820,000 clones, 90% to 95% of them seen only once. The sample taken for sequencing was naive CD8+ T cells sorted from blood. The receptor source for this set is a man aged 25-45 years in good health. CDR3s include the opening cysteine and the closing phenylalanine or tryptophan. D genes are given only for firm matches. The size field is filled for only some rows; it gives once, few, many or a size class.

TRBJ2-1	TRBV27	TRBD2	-	TGTGCCAGCAGTCCGGGGGGCTCCTACAATGAGCAGTTCTTC	CASSPGGSYNEQFF
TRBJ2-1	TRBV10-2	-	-	TGCGCCAGCAGTGAGTCTGGAGGAGACTCCTACAATGAGCAGTTCTTC	CASSESGGDSYNEQFF
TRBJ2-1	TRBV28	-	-	TGTGCCAGCAGTGGACTGAACAATGAGCAGTTCTTC	CASSGLNNEQFF
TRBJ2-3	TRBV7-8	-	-	TGTGCCAGCAGCCCCCGTCGAAGTGGGACGCATACAGATACGCAGTATTTT	CASSPRRSGTHTDTQYF
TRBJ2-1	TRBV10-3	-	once	TGTGCCATCAGTGATACGAGCGGATCTTCCTACAATGAGCAGTTCTTC	CAISDTSGSSYNEQFF
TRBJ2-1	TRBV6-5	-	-	TGTGCCAGCAGTTACTTAGGCCCCCGCAATGAGCAGTTCTTC	CASSYLGPRNEQFF
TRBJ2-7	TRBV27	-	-	TGTGCCAGCAGCGGGGGGCAATCCCGATACGAGCAGTACTTC	CASSGGQSRYEQYF
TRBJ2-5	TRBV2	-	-	TGTGCCATCCTAGGCCGGGAGACCCAGTACTTC	CAILGRETQYF
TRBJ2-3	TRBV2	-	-	TGTGCCAGCAGCGAAATAGCCACAGATACGCAGTATTTT	CASSEIATDTQYF
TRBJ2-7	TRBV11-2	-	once	TGTGCCAGCAGCCCAGGCAGGCCGGGTCGGGACTTGGGCTACTACGAGCAGTACTTC	CASSPGRPGRDLGYYEQYF
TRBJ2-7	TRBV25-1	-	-	TGTGCCAGCAGTCAAGGCCTAGTGGGGTACGAGCAGTACTTC	CASSQGLVGYEQYF
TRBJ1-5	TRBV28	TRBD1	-	TGTGCCACCGACCCACAGGGGGCCTATAGCAATCAGCCCCAGCATTTT	CATDPQGAYSNQPQHF
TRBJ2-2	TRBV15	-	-	TGTGCCACCAGCAGATGGGACACCGGGGAGCTGTTTTTT	CATSRWDTGELFF
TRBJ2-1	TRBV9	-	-	TGTGCCAGCAGCGGGGACAATCACAATGAGCAGTTCTTC	CASSGDNHNEQFF
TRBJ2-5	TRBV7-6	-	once	TGTGCCAGCAGCTCCCAGGACGGAATACTCGGAGAGACCCAGTACTTC	CASSSQDGILGETQYF
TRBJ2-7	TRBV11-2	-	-	TGTGCCAGCAGCCAATTTGCAGGGTCCTCCTACGAGCAGTACTTC	CASSQFAGSSYEQYF
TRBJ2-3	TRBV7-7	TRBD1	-	TGTGCCAGCAGCTTAAGTGGTAACCTACAGGGGGCAGAGGATACGCAGTATTTT	CASSLSGNLQGAEDTQYF
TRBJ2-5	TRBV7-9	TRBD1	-	TGTGCCAGCAGCCACAGGACAGGGGTACAAGAGACCCAGTACTTC	CASSHRTGVQETQYF
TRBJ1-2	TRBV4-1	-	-	TGCGCCAGCAGCCAAGATCAGGGATGGAGTGGCTACACCTTC	CASSQDQGWSGYTF
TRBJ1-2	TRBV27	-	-	TGTGCCAGCAGTTTAAGGTCTGGGGTGCCCGGCTACACCTTC	CASSLRSGVPGYTF
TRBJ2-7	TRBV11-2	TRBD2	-	TGTGCCAGCAGCCAGACTAGCACCGAGCAGTACTTC	CASSQTSTEQYF
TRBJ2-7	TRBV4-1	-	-	TGCGCCAGCAGCCCGGGACGGGAAAGCTCCTACGAGCAGTACTTC	CASSPGRESSYEQYF
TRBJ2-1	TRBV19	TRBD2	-	TGTGCCAGTAGTACGGGGGGACTGGAGCAGTTCTTC	CASSTGGLEQFF
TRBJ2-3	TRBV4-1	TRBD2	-	TGCGCCAGCAGCCAAGTAGCGGGAGTCAGAACAGATACGCAGTATTTT	CASSQVAGVRTDTQYF
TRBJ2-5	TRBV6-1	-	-	TGTGCCAGCAGTGTTTATGTGAGTGTGGAGACCCAGTACTTC	CASSVYVSVETQYF
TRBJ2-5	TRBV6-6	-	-	TGTGCCAGCGACTTCAATCTTCGGACCCAGTACTTC	CASDFNLRTQYF
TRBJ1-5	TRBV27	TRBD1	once	TGTGCCAGCAGTCAACAGGGGGGGCGGCCCCAGCATTTT	CASSQQGGRPQHF
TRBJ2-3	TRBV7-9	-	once	TGTGCCAGCAGACATCTCCGTGGGGGGCAGGGAGATACGCAGTATTTT	CASRHLRGGQGDTQYF
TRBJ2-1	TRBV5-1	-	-	TGCGCCAGCAGCACCGAACTCAGGGGTCACTACAATGAGCAGTTCTTC	CASSTELRGHYNEQFF
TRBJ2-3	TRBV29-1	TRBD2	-	TGCAGCGTCCAATTAGGAGCGGGAGGCCCCGGGGATACGCAGTATTTT	CSVQLGAGGPGDTQYF
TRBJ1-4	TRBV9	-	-	TGTGCCAGCAACTTGAGGGGCAAACTAAATGAAAAACTGTTTTTT	CASNLRGKLNEKLFF
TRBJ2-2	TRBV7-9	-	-	TGTGCCAGCAGCTGGAAGGGGGGCCGCGCCGGGGAGCTGTTTTTT	CASSWKGGRAGELFF
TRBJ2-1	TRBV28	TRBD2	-	TGTGCCAGCAGTCCTCGTACCCCCCTACGCGGGAGTTACAATGAGCAGTTCTTC	CASSPRTPLRGSYNEQFF
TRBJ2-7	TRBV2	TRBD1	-	TGTGCCAGCAGCAACAGGGGTGCTGGAACCTACGAGCAGTACTTC	CASSNRGAGTYEQYF
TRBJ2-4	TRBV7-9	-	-	TGTGCCAGCTCGGCCGACAACTCAAACATTCAGTACTTC	CASSADNSNIQYF
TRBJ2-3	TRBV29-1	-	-	TGCAGCGTTGAAAAGGCAGGGGAGATAGATACGCAGTATTTT	CSVEKAGEIDTQYF
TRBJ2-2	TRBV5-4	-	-	TGTGCCAGCAGCTTTACCGACACCGGGGAGCTGTTTTTT	CASSFTDTGELFF
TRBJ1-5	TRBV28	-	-	TGTGCCAGCAGTTTATATACAGGGTCGAATCAGCCCCAGCATTTT	CASSLYTGSNQPQHF
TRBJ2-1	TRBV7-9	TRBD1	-	TGTGCCAGCAGCTTTGGACAGGGGGTTATGGATGAGCAGTTCTTC	CASSFGQGVMDEQFF
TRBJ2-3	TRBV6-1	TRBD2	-	TGTGCCAGCAGTGAAACGACTAGCGGGTATGGCACAGATACGCAGTATTTT	CASSETTSGYGTDTQYF
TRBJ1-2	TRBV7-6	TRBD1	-	TGTGCCAGCAGCCCTGGGACAGGGGAATACTATGGCTACACCTTC	CASSPGTGEYYGYTF
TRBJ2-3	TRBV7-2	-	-	TGTGCCAGCAGCTTACGTCTACTAGCTCGAAGCACAGATACGCAGTATTTT	CASSLRLLARSTDTQYF
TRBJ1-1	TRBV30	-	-	TGTGCCTGGAGTGTTGGGATTGGTAGAACTGAAGCTTTCTTT	CAWSVGIGRTEAFF
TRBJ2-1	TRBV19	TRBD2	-	TGTGCCAGTAGTATCGTAGCGGGAGGGCCGGCTAGTGAGCAGTTCTTC	CASSIVAGGPASEQFF
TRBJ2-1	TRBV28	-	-	TGTGCCAGCAGTTTAGGGCTGAACAATGAGCAGTTCTTC	CASSLGLNNEQFF
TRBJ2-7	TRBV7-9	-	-	TGTGCCAGCAGCCCCGGAGGTTTCGAGCAGTACTTC	CASSPGGFEQYF
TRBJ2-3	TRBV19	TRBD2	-	TGTGCCAGTAGTATAGGTCTTGCGGGAGGGCTCACAGATACGCAGTATTTT	CASSIGLAGGLTDTQYF
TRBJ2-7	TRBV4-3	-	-	TGCGCCAGCAGCCAGGGTAGCTTTAACTACGAGCAGTACTTC	CASSQGSFNYEQYF
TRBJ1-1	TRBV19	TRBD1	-	TGTGCCAGTAGTCTCGGACAGGGCATGAACACTGAAGCTTTCTTT	CASSLGQGMNTEAFF